The entry below describes one TCR beta chain. It has no known antigen specificity. Per-nucleotide qualities are absent, and no much larger clonotype sits a single base away. The data were taken from a study of T cells in Graves' hyperthyroidism and ophthalmopathy (dated by TCRdb to the late 2010s). Looking at the study overall: Peripheral blood samples were taken at initial diagnosis, before any treatment was given. A discovery cohort of 95 to 100 patients, 43 with Graves' ophthalmopathy and 55 to 65 with stable Graves' hyperthyroidism, was used to find distinguishing TCR V-J signatures. Whether ophthalmopathy could be predicted prospectively was tested in an independent validation cohort made up of some 20 hyperthyroidism patients plus 17 patients who later progressed to ophthalmopathy. The roughly 91 discovery patients were randomly divided into training and test sets at a 7:3 ratio. Thyroid tissue and blood T-cell repertoires from about six Graves' hyperthyroidism patients were also compared in the study. Once sampling was done, hyperthyroidism patients were given methimazole at a starting dose of 30 mg daily, whereas ophthalmopathy patients were given high-dose intravenous methylprednisolone. The paper reports TCR Vbeta CDR3 sequencing of approximately 140 peripheral blood samples: some 44 ophthalmopathy, about 75 hyperthyroidism and 17 progressor patients.

What the research found in general, with its limitations: In validation, the model predicted progression to ophthalmopathy a median of about 6.8 months before onset, with over 60% sensitivity and about 75% specificity. Most expanded thyroid clonotypes (frequency above 0.001) were also detected in blood, a finding suggesting that blood repertoires may reflect thyroid immune responses. In cross-validation, a model built on a 13 V-J signature told ophthalmopathy apart from stable hyperthyroidism with about 90% sensitivity and approximately 84% specificity, and in testing the same model reached 80%/75%. Sample size was not statistically predetermined, and investigators were not blinded to group allocation.

Moderately to severely active disease, a Clinical Activity Score of at least 3, a NOSPECS grade of at least 4, and a duration under 3 months were present in ophthalmopathy patients. Patients with uncontrolled infections, other autoimmune diseases, pregnancy or lactation were excluded. Diagnoses were established on the basis of clinical symptoms, serum thyroxine and TRAb, thyroid ultrasound, and orbital computed tomography. PBMCs were separated from about 10 ml of fresh peripheral blood using Ficoll-Paque density gradient centrifugation. Total RNA was extracted with Trizol reagent, and quality was checked on an Agilent 2100 Bioanalyzer. From the cysteine through the phenylalanine, the CDR3 covers 15 amino acids. Here the CDR3 DNA is all that survives: 45 bases in frame from base 1. The CDR1 and CDR2 encoded by the germline V gene are SNHLY and FYNNEI. V is pared back by 6 bases and J by 7 bases, with 18 bases lying between the germline termini.

Amplification of TCR beta CDR3 regions was carried out from RNA transcripts. A first-round RT-PCR of the TCR CDR3 used the HTBI primer set with the Qiagen OneStep RT-PCR kit. The libraries were constructed in a second round of multiplex PCR and then size-selected and purified. Paired-end sequencing of the libraries was performed with 100 bp reads on an Illumina HiSeq2000. Concerning the study's data processing: SOAPnuke was used to process the raw data, throwing out any read that contained adapters or uncalled bases, had a mean Phred below 15, or lacked an exact constant-primer or identifier match. COPE v1.2.5 was used to merge high-quality paired reads, and clonotypes were defined as unique nucleotide sequences. Clonotypes were aligned to IMGT TRBV, TRBD and TRBJ reference segments using MiTCR v1.1. Analysis was restricted to V-J combinations with a frequency above 0.0001, which covered approximately 99% of repertoires. The TCS score was defined as F50 (clonal expansion) divided by E x V (chaos), with BLOSUM62-based TCRdist calculated between CDR3 peptides within each V-J. Welch's t-statistics and random forest reduced around 550 V-J features to under 15, which were used in a naive Bayes classifier (R e1071). TCRdb trimmed the raw reads at Q25, called clones with MiXCR and kept productive beta chains. Every distinct CDR3 protein forms one entry, paired with its most common genes and DNA. The authors' filters were not applied to this entry. Present in this sample are some 350,000 distinct CDR3 sequences, roughly 15% of which were seen just once. Jointly, the top ten make up under 25% of the sample.

The chain is assembled from TRBV2 and TRBJ1-4, and the D gene may be TRBD1, 6 bases matching. The receptor was isolated from a woman aged 60-75 years with Graves' ophthalmopathy. The sequencing input was blood. The DNA reads as follows: TGTGCCAGCAGGGGGACCGGGACAATCCTTGAAAAACTGTTTTTT. This codes for CASRGTGTILEKLFF. Here the CDR3 is joined to the reference TRBV2 and TRBJ1-4 genes, and the full variable domain is: EPEVTQTPSHQVTQMGQEVILRCVPISNHLYFYWYRQILGQKVEFLVSFYNNEISEKSEIFDDQFSVERPDGSNFTLKIRSTKLEDSAMYFCASRGTGTILEKLFFGSGTQLSVL.